These 30 T cell receptor beta chains share one sample of origin, sequenced in a study of blood T cell repertoires in COVID-19. Method: immunoSEQ multiplex PCR; TCRdb's copy keeps in-frame clones and lacks some. The table records around 280,000 clones, around 90% of them present only once. The material sequenced was PBMCs or T cells enriched from blood (not recorded which). The receptor source for this set is a woman between 40 and 50 years old who had recovered from COVID-19.

The gene calls are TRBV5-1 and TRBJ1-1; D is undetermined. From germline, CDR1 is SGHRS and CDR2 YFSETQ. Trimming took 0 bases from V and 4 from J, leaving 10 bases between them. The CDR3 runs 14 residues. DNA for the CDR3: TGCGCCAGCAGCTTGGTCTCGGCAGGCACTGAAGCTTTCTTT. Translation gives CASSLVSAGTEAFF.

The V gene is TRBV2, the J gene TRBJ1-2, with TRBD1 identical over 7 bases. The CDR3 spans 14 residues. Germline V CDR1 and CDR2: SNHLY, FYNNEI. Losses at the gene ends were 3 bases for V and 5 bases for J; bases not matched to a gene: 6. This chain's CDR3 is CASSENRGLYGYTF. The CDR3, as DNA: TGTGCCAGCAGTGAGAACAGGGGATTATATGGCTACACCTTC. The whole variable domain, filled in from reference TRBV2 and TRBJ1-2, reads EPEVTQTPSHQVTQMGQEVILRCVPISNHLYFYWYRQILGQKVEFLVSFYNNEISEKSEIFDDQFSVERPDGSNFTLKIRSTKLEDSAMYFCASSENRGLYGYTFGSGTRLTVV.

This sequence joins TRBV18 and TRBJ2-1; a weak D match, TRBD2 (5 bases). Trimming left V 3 bases short and J 7 bases short, with 13 bases between. The CDR3 length is 14 residues. Germline-derived CDR1 and CDR2 are KGHSH and LQKENI. The CDR3 protein is CASSPPVRTNEQFF. Here the CDR3 DNA reads TGTGCCAGCTCACCTCCCGTTCGGACTAATGAGCAGTTCTTC.

The CDR3 sequence: CATTPGQGEQPQHF. CDR3 nucleotides: TGTGCCACCACGCCGGGACAGGGAGAACAGCCCCAGCATTTT. V gene TRBV24-1 combines with J gene TRBJ1-5; the match to TRBD1 covers 9 bases. The CDR3 loop spans 14 amino acids. The V and J ends lost 8 bases and 7 bases, in that order; junction bases with no gene match: 8. Germline CDR1 KGHDR, CDR2 SFDVKD.

The chain recombines TRBV29-1 with TRBJ1-1; 7 positions agree with TRBD1. V shed 0 bases and J 10 bases; nucleotides not matched to a gene: 11. CDR3 length: 14 amino acids. CDR1 and CDR2 from the germline V gene are SQVTM and ANQGSEA. DNA for the CDR3: TGCAGCGTTGAAGATCGAGTGGGCAGGGGGATAGCTTTCTTT. Amino acid sequence: CSVEDRVGRGIAFF. Based on the CDR3 plus reference TRBV29-1 and TRBJ1-1, the full variable domain is SAVISQKPSRDICQRGTSLTIQCQVDSQVTMMFWYRQQPGQSLTLIATANQGSEATYESGFVIDKFPISRPNLTFSTLTVSNMSPEDSSIYLCSVEDRVGRGIAFFGQGTRLTVV.

The V call is TRBV5-1, the J call TRBJ1-5, with TRBD1 matching over 8 bases. The germline V gene has CDR1 SGHRS and CDR2 YFSETQ. J was trimmed by 7 bases and V by 4 bases; bases with no gene match: 4. This CDR3 contains 13 residues. CDR3 protein: CASSAGTGQPQHF. The CDR3, as DNA: TGCGCCAGCAGCGCCGGGACAGGACAGCCCCAGCATTTT.

The V gene is TRBV2, the J gene TRBJ2-7, with a weak D call TRBD2 (5 bases). This CDR3 contains 12 residues. Deletions cut 8 bases from V and 6 bases from J, with 14 bases between. Germline V lookup: CDR1 SNHLY, CDR2 FYNNEI. The CDR3, as DNA: TGTGCCAGCGGGTTACGGGGAATCGAGCAGTACTTC. It encodes CASGLRGIEQYF.

With regard to this clone: Additional DNA sequences in this sample encode the identical CDR3. The gene calls are TRBV18 and TRBJ2-7; a weak D match, TRBD2 (6 bases). Per the germline V gene, CDR1 is KGHSH and CDR2 is LQKENI. V was cut by 3 bases and J by 1 base, with 7 bases left in between. CDR3 length: 13 residues. CDR3 in DNA: TGTGCCAGCTCACCTGGGGGGTCCTACGAGCAGTACTTC. It is translated as CASSPGGSYEQYF.

The V and J genes are TRBV4-2 and TRBJ1-4; a weak D match, TRBD1 (5 bases). This CDR3 is built from 14 residues. The V gene's germline CDR1 is LGHNA and CDR2 YNFKEQ. V was cut by 1 base and J by 8 bases, with 11 bases left in between. CDR3 loop: CASSQAGGGEKLFF. The CDR3 bases are TGTGCCAGCAGCCAAGCCGGGGGTGGGGAAAAACTGTTTTTT.

This sequence joins TRBV7-3 and TRBJ2-2, with 8 bases identical to TRBD2. Germline V gives CDR1 SGHTA, CDR2 FQGTGA. The CDR3 extends over 16 amino acids. The V and J ends lost 8 bases and 7 bases, in that order; junction bases with no gene match: 15. As DNA, the CDR3 is TGTGCCAGCGCCGCTTCGAGCGGGAGCGGGATCGGGGAGCTGTTTTTT. Amino acid sequence: CASAASSGSGIGELFF.

The genes are TRBV7-2 and TRBJ1-1; D possibly corresponds to TRBD1 (6 bases). This CDR3 has 14 residues. Germline V lookup: CDR1 SGHTA, CDR2 FQGNSA. Trimming took 5 bases from V and 4 from J, leaving 14 bases between them. CDR3 in DNA: TGTGCCAGCAGCCCCACAGGGATGGGCACTGAAGCTTTCTTT. Translating gives CASSPTGMGTEAFF.

This chain connects TRBV21-1 to TRBJ2-2; the table names TRBD2, a call not compared with the DNA. TRBV21-1 is shown as a pseudogene. The CDR3 runs 16 residues. In nucleotides, the CDR3 is TGTGCCAGCAGCTCAATACAGAGGGAAAGCACCGGGGAGCTGTTTTTT. Translation: CASSSIQRESTGELFF.

In its sample, this clone was seen once. J is TRBJ1-1 and V is TRBV6-5; perhaps TRBD1 as D (5 bases). V was clipped by 0 bases and J by 5 bases, with 16 bases between them. The V gene's germline CDR1 is MNHEY and CDR2 SVGAGI. This CDR3 region has 16 residues. The chain's CDR3 is CASSYSIGVGGTEAFF. In DNA, the CDR3 is TGTGCCAGCAGTTACTCGATAGGGGTTGGAGGGACTGAAGCTTTCTTT.

This chain connects TRBV7-9 to TRBJ2-7, with D possibly matching TRBD2 (7 bases). The V and J ends lost 3 bases and 5 bases respectively, with 11 bases between them. The CDR3 covers 13 residues. In germline, CDR1 is SEHNR, CDR2 FQNEAQ (reference sequence). The CDR3 region is CASSFTGTNEQYF. CDR3 sequence (DNA): TGTGCCAGCAGCTTCACAGGGACTAACGAGCAGTACTTC.

This clone was detected once. DNA of the CDR3: TGTGCCAGCAGCTCGCTAGCGGGAGGCACAGATACGCAGTATTTT. Translated: CASSSLAGGTDTQYF. This sequence joins TRBV11-3 and TRBJ2-3; 10 bases are a match to TRBD2. This CDR3 contains 15 residues. V shed 4 bases and J 1 base; nucleotides not matched to a gene: 2. Germline loops: CDR1 SGHNT, CDR2 YENEEA.

The gene calls are TRBV5-4 and TRBJ1-2; D is undetermined. This CDR3 has 13 amino acids. Germline V gene data show CDR1 as SGHNT and CDR2 as YYREEE (reference sequence). Trimming left V 7 bases short and J 0 bases short, with 10 bases between. The CDR3 DNA reads TGTGCCAGCGGCCCTGGAGCTAACTATGGCTACACCTTC. It translates to CASGPGANYGYTF.

The chain joins TRBV12-5 to TRBJ2-7; TRBD1 matches 7 bases. Germline V CDR1 and CDR2: LGHNT, FRNRAP. The CDR3 loop spans 16 amino acids. V gave up 6 bases and J gave up 5 bases; unmatched junction bases: 16. CDR3 nucleotide sequence: TGTGCTAGTGGCCGAAGAAGACAGGGAACATCCCACGAGCAGTACTTC. Amino acids: CASGRRRQGTSHEQYF.

The chain combines TRBV7-2 with TRBJ1-5; D remains ambiguous. Trimming stripped 4 bases from V and 5 bases from J, with 9 bases between. This CDR3 contains 13 residues. Germline loops: CDR1 SGHTA, CDR2 FQGNSA. The CDR3, as DNA: TGTGCCAGCAGCTCTGGGGAGCATCAGCCCCAGCATTTT. It codes for CASSSGEHQPQHF.

The V and J genes are TRBV7-2 and TRBJ2-2; 8 bases match TRBD2. The CDR3 is 17 amino acids. V was clipped by 1 base and J by 2 bases; unmatched bases: 6. Looked up from germline, CDR1 is SGHTA and CDR2 is FQGNSA. The CDR3 loop is CASSLVAGWTNTGELFF. The CDR3 coding sequence is TGTGCCAGCAGCTTAGTAGCGGGGTGGACTAACACCGGGGAGCTGTTTTTT.

The rearrangement joins TRBV14 to TRBJ2-3; TRBD2 matches at 10 bases. Germline CDR1 and CDR2: SGHDN and FVKESK. The CDR3 is 16 amino acids. Germline trimming cut 2 bases from V and 3 bases from J; bases unmatched to any gene: 5. CDR3 amino acids: CASSQLAGVGTDTQYF. The CDR3 nucleotides read TGTGCCAGCAGCCAACTAGCGGGAGTGGGTACAGATACGCAGTATTTT.

The chain combines TRBV6-5 with TRBJ1-5; 7 positions agree with TRBD1. The CDR3 spans 12 residues. With 8 bases clipped from V and 4 bases from J, the junction kept 2 bases outside the gene matches. Germline CDR1 is MNHEY and CDR2 is SVGAGI. CDR3 DNA sequence: TGTGCCAGCCAACAGGGGAATCAGCCCCAGCATTTT. It yields the protein CASQQGNQPQHF.

The V and J genes are TRBV5-1 and TRBJ2-1; 10 bases line up with TRBD1. V shed 3 bases, J shed 5 bases, and the junction held 2 bases outside the gene matches. This CDR3 is built from 14 residues. Germline CDR1 and CDR2: SGHRS and YFSETQ. The CDR3 is CASSSGTGDNEQFF. CDR3 nucleotides: TGCGCCAGCAGCTCCGGGACAGGGGACAATGAGCAGTTCTTC.

The chain joins TRBV12-5 to TRBJ2-1; TRBD2 agrees at 10 bases. Losses at the gene ends were 2 bases for V and 7 bases for J; bases not matched to a gene: 8. CDR3 length: 16 amino acids. Germline V gives CDR1 LGHNT, CDR2 FRNRAP. CDR3 coding DNA: TGTGCTAGTGGTTTGTACCTAGCGGGAGTAATAAATGAGCAGTTCTTC. Its protein is CASGLYLAGVINEQFF.

This rearrangement joins TRBV2 to TRBJ1-1; tentatively, D is TRBD1 (5 bases). Trimming took 4 bases from V and 0 from J, leaving 9 bases between them. CDR1 SNHLY and CDR2 FYNNEI come from the germline V gene. The CDR3 totals 14 residues. The chain's CDR3 is CASSGQPLNTEAFF. CDR3 sequence (DNA): TGTGCCAGCAGTGGACAGCCCTTGAACACTGAAGCTTTCTTT.

V is TRBV6-1 and J is TRBJ1-4, with D possibly being TRBD1 (6 bases). V lost 0 bases to trimming and J lost 10 bases, with 9 bases between them. The CDR3 has 13 amino acids. Per germline, CDR1 MNHNS and CDR2 SASEGT. CDR3: CASSEALRGKLFF. CDR3 sequence (DNA): TGTGCCAGCAGTGAAGCACTCAGGGGAAAACTGTTTTTT.

This clone has a single count. The chain links TRBV19 to TRBJ2-5; 12 positions agree with TRBD2. Losses at the gene ends were 3 bases for V and 4 bases for J; bases not matched to a gene: 6. The CDR3 contains 16 residues. Germline V CDR1 and CDR2: LNHDA, SQIVND (reference sequence). Here the CDR3 reads CASSIFLAGGGETQYF. For the CDR3, the DNA is TGTGCCAGTAGTATCTTCCTAGCGGGAGGGGGAGAGACCCAGTACTTC. Looking up the rest from reference TRBV19 and TRBJ2-5 gives the full variable domain: DGGITQSPKYLFRKEGQNVTLSCEQNLNHDAMYWYRQDPGQGLRLIYYSQIVNDFQKGDIAEGYSVSREKKESFPLTVTSAQKNPTAFYLCASSIFLAGGGETQYFGPGTRLLVL.

V gene TRBV7-9 combines with J gene TRBJ2-7, with TRBD2 matching over 9 bases. The CDR3 covers 14 residues. CDR1 is SEHNR and CDR2 is FQNEAQ in the germline V gene (reference sequence). After removal of 3 bases from V and 4 bases from J, the junction contained 4 bases not matched to a gene. The CDR3: CASSLAGGPYEQYF. In nucleotides, the CDR3 is TGTGCCAGCAGCTTGGCGGGAGGGCCATACGAGCAGTACTTC.

This chain joins TRBV5-4 and TRBJ2-7; perhaps TRBD2 as D (6 bases). Per germline, CDR1 SGHNT and CDR2 YYREEE (reference sequence). The CDR3 covers 15 residues. Trimming left V 2 bases short and J 0 bases short, with 12 bases between. This CDR3 is CASSLFSGHSYEQYF. In DNA form, the CDR3 reads TGTGCCAGCAGCTTATTCAGCGGGCACTCCTACGAGCAGTACTTC.

The J gene is TRBJ2-1, the V gene TRBV4-3; D is possibly TRBD1 (5 bases). CDR3 size: 15 residues. Trimming pared 0 bases from V and 3 bases from J, leaving 9 bases between. The V gene's germline CDR1 is LGHNA and CDR2 YSLEER. CDR3 loop: CASSQDSDSYNEQFF. The CDR3 DNA is TGCGCCAGCAGCCAAGATTCTGACAGCTACAATGAGCAGTTCTTC.

This chain links TRBV4-1 with TRBJ1-6; 7 positions agree with TRBD1. Looked up from germline, CDR1 is MGHRA and CDR2 is YSYEKL. The CDR3 has 17 residues. V was pared by 4 bases and J by 0 bases, with 6 bases of the junction left unmatched. The CDR3, as DNA: TGCGCCAGCAGCCTAGGGACAGCGAGCTCCTATAATTCACCCCTCCACTTT. Protein sequence: CASSLGTASSYNSPLHF.